This TCR beta chain was captured in a study of blood T cell repertoires in COVID-19. This clone has a single count. This CDR3 region has 16 residues. Germline values: CDR1 GTSNPN, CDR2 SVGIG (reference sequence). Trimming cost V 0 bases and J 6 bases; bases outside gene matches: 8. In the original processing: Amplification from reference gene primers served as the basis for estimated nucleated cell counts. Clones were read by immunoSEQ multiplex PCR, and TCRdb kept only the in-frame ones, dropping some. V, J and clone size are taken as reported in that table, and D and trimming were inferred from the DNA itself. Here the sample spans over 250,000 clones, over 75% being singletons. While infection was still active, Seattle patients were enrolled and then followed longitudinally.

The rearrangement joins TRBV30 to TRBJ2-1; 10 bases align to TRBD2. The sequenced material came from peripheral blood. The clonotype was recovered from a woman in her 70s with COVID-19, enrolled during active disease. In nucleotides, the CDR3 is TGTGCCTGGAGTGTACGGCTAGCGGGAGTTTCCAATGAGCAGTTCTTC. Translation: CAWSVRLAGVSNEQFF.